Presented here are 25 T cell receptor beta chains from one specimen sequenced in a study of CD8+ T cells in alopecia areata (dated by TCRdb to 2017 to 2018). The treatment or condition label here, explained by the study, means: oral pan-JAK inhibitor, 5-10 mg twice daily. Library creation used the immunoSEQ multiplex PCR assay. RNA was extracted from all samples and reverse transcribed into cDNA, which served as template for TCR sequencing. This immuneACCESS table, as held by TCRdb, lists in-frame sequences with V and J called but not all clones. Of the missing ones, under half trace to an unresolved V gene in checked studies; the others have no known cause. In all, the sample holds fewer than 250,000 clones, and roughly two fifths of those were seen once. The top ten clones comprise about 2.4% of the sample. The specimen comprised CD4+ T cells sorted from blood, sampled at approximately week 37, from a patient treated with tofacitinib. These receptors came from a human donor with alopecia areata.

This clone was seen a handful of times. The chain uses TRBV7-2 and TRBJ1-2; TRBD1 matches 10 bases. Trimming took 3 bases from V and 7 from J; bases not matched to a gene: 5. The length of the CDR3 is 14 residues. CDR1 and CDR2 from the germline V gene are SGHTA and FQGNSA. CDR3 bases: TGTGCCAGCAGCTTCAGACAGGGGGCTCGTGGCTACACCTTC. Protein: CASSFRQGARGYTF.

This clone turned up a few times. The chain couples TRBV14 to TRBJ1-1; 7 bases line up with TRBD1. The V gene end was trimmed by 4 bases and the J gene end by 7 bases; junction bases not matched to a gene: 6. CDR1 is SGHDN, CDR2 FVKESK, per germline. The CDR3 spans 13 residues. CDR3 in DNA: TGTGCCAGCAGCCCAGACAGGGCTATTGAAGCTTTCTTT. The encoded protein is CASSPDRAIEAFF.

The sample holds one count of this clone. The genes are TRBV6-5 and TRBJ1-5; no reliable D call. Trimming pared 4 bases from V and 2 bases from J, leaving 12 bases between. From germline, CDR1 is MNHEY and CDR2 SVGAGI. The CDR3 spans 15 residues. CDR3 DNA: TGTGCCAGCAGTTCCACACAGAGTCGCAATCAGCCCCAGCATTTT. Translated, it gives CASSSTQSRNQPQHF.

This clone has only a few counts. Different DNA sequences within this sample yield the same CDR3. The chain uses TRBV9 and TRBJ1-3; the D is unclear. This CDR3 comprises 14 residues. The germline V gene has CDR1 SGDLS and CDR2 YYNGEE. The ends were cut back, 0 bases at V and 2 bases at J, with 6 bases in the middle. The CDR3 sequence: CASSVGGAGNTIYF. The CDR3 nucleotides read TGTGCCAGCAGCGTAGGGGGTGCTGGAAACACCATATATTTT.

In DNA form, the CDR3 reads TGTGCCAGCAGTTTCACGATATCCACCGGGGAGCTGTTTTTT. Its translation is CASSFTISTGELFF. The rearrangement links TRBV27 to TRBJ2-2; D is ambiguous. This CDR3 spans 14 amino acids. The germline gives CDR1 MNHEY, CDR2 SMNVEV (reference sequence). Trimming left V 3 bases short and J 4 bases short, with 9 bases between.

This clone was counted between two and nine times. The chain joins TRBV10-3 to TRBJ2-7; a weak D match, TRBD2 (6 bases). Germline V gene data show CDR1 as ENHRY and CDR2 as SYGVKD. This CDR3 spans 13 amino acids. The V and J ends lost 9 bases and 3 bases respectively, with 15 bases between them. The CDR3 is CAMARDWNYEQYF. Here the CDR3 DNA reads TGTGCCATGGCCCGGGACTGGAACTACGAGCAGTACTTC.

The rearrangement joins TRBV27 to TRBJ2-3; 7 nucleotides align to TRBD2. V dropped 8 bases and J dropped 6; count of bases not matched to a gene: 17. The CDR3 sequence is 16 residues long. The germline V gene has CDR1 MNHEY and CDR2 SMNVEV (reference sequence). CDR3 sequence (DNA): TGTGCCAGCGGGACTATAGAAGGAGGTCGGTCGGATACGCAGTATTTT. Its translation: CASGTIEGGRSDTQYF.

Comments on this clone: Compared with germline, one end of the junction differs, possibly owing to a read error. As DNA, the CDR3 is TGTGCCAGCAGTCAAGACTTTCTGCAGTTCTTC. Translated, it gives CASSQDFLQFF. The genes are TRBV14 and TRBJ2-1; no clear D gene. Germline values: CDR1 SGHDN, CDR2 FVKESK. This CDR3 is 11 amino acids long.

This rearrangement joins TRBV30 to TRBJ1-2, with no clear D. The CDR3 has 12 residues. V lost 2 bases, J lost 8 bases, and 12 bases lay in between. Germline assignment: CDR1 GTSNPN and CDR2 SVGIG (reference sequence). CDR3 in DNA: TGTGCCTGGAGTCGGATGCTAGCAGGCTACACCTTC. It is translated as CAWSRMLAGYTF.

There are a few counts of this clone. This chain uses TRBV5-1 with TRBJ1-1, with D perhaps matching TRBD1 (5 bases). V lost 3 bases and J lost 3, with 12 bases in between. The V gene's germline CDR1 is SGHRS and CDR2 YFSETQ. This CDR3 has 14 amino acids. CDR3 sequence (DNA): TGCGCCAGCAGCTGGGGGTCGGGGGACACTGAAGCTTTCTTT. This codes for CASSWGSGDTEAFF.

CDR3 DNA: TGCAGCGGGAGTGGCACAGATACGCAGTATTTT. It is translated as CSGSGTDTQYF. J is TRBJ2-3 and V is TRBV29-1, with D unclear. The germline CDR1 and CDR2 sequences are SQVTM and ANQGSEA. This CDR3 spans 11 amino acids. Trimming shortened V by 7 bases and J by 1 base, and 6 bases separated the two germline ends.

DNA of the CDR3: TGTGCCAGCAGGCCCCCGGGACAGGAGGAAGAGACCCAGTACTTC. The encoded protein is CASRPPGQEEETQYF. This chain links TRBV6-5 with TRBJ2-5, with 8 bases matching TRBD1. Trimming removed 6 bases from V and 3 bases from J; junction bases left unmatched: 9. CDR1 and CDR2 (germline): MNHEY, SVGAGI. This CDR3 has 15 residues.

This clone turned up a few times. The J gene is TRBJ1-5, the V gene TRBV6-6, with D hard to call. This CDR3 contains 13 residues. Germline V lookup: CDR1 MNHNY, CDR2 SVGAGI (reference sequence). Deletions cut 6 bases from V and 8 bases from J, with 14 bases between. The CDR3 bases are TGTGCCAGCAGCCAGGTTTTTCAGAAGCCCCAGCATTTT. Translation gives CASSQVFQKPQHF.

The chain couples TRBV5-1 to TRBJ1-5; TRBD1 might be the D (6 bases). CDR3 size: 15 residues. The V gene's germline CDR1 is SGHRS and CDR2 YFSETQ. Trimming took off 0 bases at V and 5 bases at J, with 12 bases between the two ends. CDR3 DNA: TGCGCCAGCAGCTTGGTTGGGGGCAGCGATCAGCCCCAGCATTTT. This codes for CASSLVGGSDQPQHF.

This clone has a handful of counts. This sequence joins TRBV5-4 and TRBJ2-3; 7 bases are a match to TRBD2. J lost 6 bases, V lost 4 bases, and 8 bases had no gene match. Per germline, CDR1 SGHNT and CDR2 YYREEE (reference sequence). The CDR3 totals 14 residues. CDR3 sequence: CASSPRRERDTQYF. DNA of the CDR3: TGTGCCAGCAGCCCCCGGCGGGAGCGGGATACGCAGTATTTT.

The J gene is TRBJ2-2, the V gene TRBV6-5, with D perhaps matching TRBD1 (6 bases). CDR3 length: 13 amino acids. In germline, CDR1 is MNHEY, CDR2 SVGAGI. The germline V and J ends were trimmed by 6 bases and 6 bases, with 11 bases remaining between them. The CDR3 DNA reads TGTGCCAGCAGGAATCACAGGGCCGGGGAGCTGTTTTTT. Residues: CASRNHRAGELFF.

The chain is built from TRBV10-3 and TRBJ2-5, with 9 bases identical to TRBD2. Germline V gene data show CDR1 as ENHRY and CDR2 as SYGVKD. Trimming removed 3 bases from V and 2 bases from J; junction bases left unmatched: 4. There are 15 residues in the CDR3. CDR3 sequence: CAISDSGGRQETQYF. The CDR3 nucleotides read TGTGCCATCAGTGACAGCGGGGGGAGACAAGAGACCCAGTACTTC.

This rearrangement joins TRBV6-5 to TRBJ2-3; D tentatively fits TRBD1 or TRBD2 (5 bases each). Germline-derived CDR1 and CDR2 are MNHEY and SVGAGI. This CDR3 is 11 amino acids long. Here the CDR3 reads CAGGFTDTQYF. The CDR3, as DNA: TGTGCTGGGGGATTCACAGATACGCAGTATTTT.

The rearrangement uses TRBV5-1 and TRBJ2-7, with D possibly matching TRBD2 (6 bases). The V gene's germline CDR1 is SGHRS and CDR2 YFSETQ. The CDR3 is 13 residues long. V was trimmed by 4 bases and J by 7 bases, leaving 15 bases between them. CDR3 region: CASSIGLLGEQYF. DNA of the CDR3: TGCGCCAGCAGCATAGGACTACTAGGGGAGCAGTACTTC.

The V gene is TRBV18, the J gene TRBJ2-5; 7 bases are shared with TRBD2. CDR1 is KGHSH and CDR2 is LQKENI in the germline V gene. The CDR3 is 16 residues long. V shed 3 bases and J 5 bases; nucleotides not matched to a gene: 12. CDR3 in amino acids: CASSPLLSGMIETQYF. CDR3 in DNA: TGTGCCAGCTCACCCCTTTTAAGCGGGATGATCGAGACCCAGTACTTC.

V gene TRBV7-2 combines with J gene TRBJ2-3, with D tentatively TRBD2 (5 bases). Trimming pared 3 bases from V and 3 bases from J, leaving 16 bases between. Germline-derived CDR1 and CDR2 are SGHTA and FQGNSA. The CDR3 is 16 amino acids. The CDR3 DNA is TGTGCCAGCAGCTTGGCCCGGACGGCGGGTACAGATACGCAGTATTTT. It specifies CASSLARTAGTDTQYF.

The rearrangement uses TRBV28 and TRBJ2-1; D is unresolved. CDR1 and CDR2 from the germline V gene are MDHEN and SYDVKM. Trimming took off 2 bases at V and 9 bases at J, with 2 bases between the two ends. This CDR3 is built from 10 residues. CDR3 DNA sequence: TGTGCCAGCAGTTTAAGTGAGCAGTTCTTC. Translated, it gives CASSLSEQFF.

V and J are TRBV2 and TRBJ2-1, with a tentative D call TRBD1 (5 bases). V was clipped by 6 bases and J by 8 bases, with 14 bases between them. CDR3 size: 13 residues. Per germline, CDR1 SNHLY and CDR2 FYNNEI. The CDR3 here is CASRDTTGYEQFF. CDR3 DNA: TGTGCCAGCAGGGACACAACCGGGTATGAGCAGTTCTTC.

This clone came up once. The chain couples TRBV5-1 to TRBJ2-7, with 8 bases aligning to TRBD2. This CDR3 is 13 amino acids long. In germline, CDR1 is SGHRS, CDR2 YFSETQ. V was pared by 5 bases and J by 4 bases, with 5 bases of the junction left unmatched. DNA of the CDR3: TGCGCCAGCAGTAATAGCGGGATTTACGAGCAGTACTTC. Protein product: CASSNSGIYEQYF. The variable domain in full, completed from reference TRBV5-1 and TRBJ2-7, reads KAGVTQTPRYLIKTRGQQVTLSCSPISGHRSVSWYQQTPGQGLQFLFEYFSETQRNKGNFPGRFSGRQFSNSRSEMNVSTLELGDSALYLCASSNSGIYEQYFGPGTRLTVT.

The J gene is TRBJ2-3, the V gene TRBV11-2; D remains unclear. In germline, CDR1 is SGHAT, CDR2 FQNNGV. Trimming stripped 3 bases from V and 5 bases from J, with 12 bases between. The CDR3 is made up of 14 amino acids. CDR3 loop: CASSFGPPGDTQYF. The CDR3 DNA follows: TGTGCCAGCAGCTTTGGGCCTCCGGGAGATACGCAGTATTTT.